This T cell receptor (beta chain) was recovered during a study of memory CD4+ T cells and cytomegalovirus serostatus. The sort gate was single viable CD3+CD4+CD8-CD45RO+ cells for memory CD4+ T cells. This CDR3 is built from 15 residues. Trimming removed 4 bases from V and 7 bases from J, with 14 bases in between. Germline V gene lookup returns CDR1 SGHNT and CDR2 YENEEA. Libraries were prepared by immunoSEQ multiplex PCR; TCRdb keeps only in-frame clonotypes and omits some of them. Of some 73,000 clones listed, 75% to 85% were seen once; the top ten hold 2.6%. This receptor was obtained from an adult in good health and CMV-seropositive. Sequenced material: memory CD4+ T cells from blood. The rearrangement links TRBV11-3 to TRBJ1-6, with D tentatively TRBD1 (6 bases). The CDR3 region is CASSSRVGGNSPLHF. CDR3 nucleotide sequence: TGTGCCAGCAGCTCTAGGGTAGGGGGGAATTCACCCCTCCACTTT.